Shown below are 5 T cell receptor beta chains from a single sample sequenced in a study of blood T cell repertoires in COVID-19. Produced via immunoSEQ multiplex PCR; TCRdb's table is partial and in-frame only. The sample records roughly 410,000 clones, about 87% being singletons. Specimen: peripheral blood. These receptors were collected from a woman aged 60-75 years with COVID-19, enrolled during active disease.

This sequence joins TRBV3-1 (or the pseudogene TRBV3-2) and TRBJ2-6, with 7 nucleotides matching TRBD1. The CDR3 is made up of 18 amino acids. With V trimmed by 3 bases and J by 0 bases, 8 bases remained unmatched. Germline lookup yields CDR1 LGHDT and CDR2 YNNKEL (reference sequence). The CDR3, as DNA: TGTGCCAGCAGCCAGAGACAGGGTATAGGCTCTGGGGCCAACGTCCTGACTTTC. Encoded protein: CASSQRQGIGSGANVLTF.

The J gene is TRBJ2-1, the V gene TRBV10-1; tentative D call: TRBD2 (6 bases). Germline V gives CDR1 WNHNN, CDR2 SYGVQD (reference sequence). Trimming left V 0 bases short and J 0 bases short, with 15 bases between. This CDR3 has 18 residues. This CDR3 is CASSESGSEAGSYNEQFF. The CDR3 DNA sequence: TGCGCCAGCAGTGAGTCTGGGAGCGAAGCGGGCTCCTACAATGAGCAGTTCTTC.

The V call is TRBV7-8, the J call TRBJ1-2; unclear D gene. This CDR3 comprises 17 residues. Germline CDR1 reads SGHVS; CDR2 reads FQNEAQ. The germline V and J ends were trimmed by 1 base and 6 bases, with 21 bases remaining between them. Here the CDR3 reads CASSLDRPHFSLHGYTF. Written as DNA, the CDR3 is TGTGCCAGCAGCTTAGACCGTCCCCACTTCTCCCTCCATGGCTACACCTTC.

CDR3 loop: CASDRGESPLHF. DNA for the CDR3: TGTGCCTCTGACAGGGGAGAGTCACCCCTCCACTTT. This chain uses TRBV30 with TRBJ1-6, with 8 bases identical to TRBD1. V trimming: 7 bases; J trimming: 10 bases; junction bases outside the gene matches: 6. CDR1 is GTSNPN, CDR2 SVGIG, per germline (reference sequence). This CDR3 has 12 amino acids.

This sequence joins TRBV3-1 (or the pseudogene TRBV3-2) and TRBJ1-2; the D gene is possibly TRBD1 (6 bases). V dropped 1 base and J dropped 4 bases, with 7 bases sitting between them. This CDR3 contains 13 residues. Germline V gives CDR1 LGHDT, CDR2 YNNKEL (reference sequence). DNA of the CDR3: TGTGCCAGCAGCCAAGTACAGGGCTATGGCTACACCTTC. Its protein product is CASSQVQGYGYTF.